This T cell receptor beta chain came from a study of regulatory T cells in long-lasting Graves disease. Time point meaning: newly diagnosed GD, antithyroid drugs for less than 3 months. There was RNA extracted from PBMCs, and the TCR library was made from it. This clonotype was picked up a small number of times. The germline CDR1 and CDR2 sequences are SEHNR and FQNEAQ (reference sequence). The ends were cut back, 5 bases at V and 6 bases at J, with 16 bases in the middle. There are 14 residues in the CDR3. Researchers made TCR beta libraries by using iRepertoire HTBI primers and running Arm-PCR on CDR3 regions. One entry per CDR3 protein results from TCRdb running MiXCR on the multiplex PCR reads. The sample shows about 460,000 distinct CDR3 sequences, 13% to 15% of them seen only once. In addition, the sample was reused for a study of T cells in Graves' hyperthyroidism and ophthalmopathy. That source reports: For Graves' hyperthyroidism to be stable, ophthalmopathy could not progress within 18 months.

The TCR sequence derives from a woman aged 45-65 years with Graves disease. Sequenced here: peripheral blood mononuclear cells (PBMCs), sampled at new diagnosis, from a patient treated with antithyroid drugs. The chain combines TRBV7-9 with TRBJ1-2; D is possibly TRBD1 (6 bases). The chain's CDR3 is CASSELQGFNGYTF. CDR3 nucleotides: TGTGCCAGCAGCGAACTACAGGGTTTCAATGGCTACACCTTC.